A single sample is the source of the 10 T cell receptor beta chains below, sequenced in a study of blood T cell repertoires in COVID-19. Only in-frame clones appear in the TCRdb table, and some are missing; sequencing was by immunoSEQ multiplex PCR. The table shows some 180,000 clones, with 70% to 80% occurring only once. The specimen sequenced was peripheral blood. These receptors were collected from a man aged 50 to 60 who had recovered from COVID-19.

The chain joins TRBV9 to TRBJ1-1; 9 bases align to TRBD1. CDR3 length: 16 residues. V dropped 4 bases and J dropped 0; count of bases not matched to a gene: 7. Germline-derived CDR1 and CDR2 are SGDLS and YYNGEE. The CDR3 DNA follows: TGTGCCAGCAGCTCGCAACAGGGGGCCCTGAACACTGAAGCTTTCTTT. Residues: CASSSQQGALNTEAFF.

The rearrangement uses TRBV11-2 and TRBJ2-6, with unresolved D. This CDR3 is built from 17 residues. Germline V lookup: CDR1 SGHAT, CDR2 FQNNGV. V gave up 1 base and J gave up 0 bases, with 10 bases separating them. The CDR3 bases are TGTGCCAGCAGCTTAGCCGGGTTCAGCTCTGGGGCCAACGTCCTGACTTTC. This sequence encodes CASSLAGFSSGANVLTF.

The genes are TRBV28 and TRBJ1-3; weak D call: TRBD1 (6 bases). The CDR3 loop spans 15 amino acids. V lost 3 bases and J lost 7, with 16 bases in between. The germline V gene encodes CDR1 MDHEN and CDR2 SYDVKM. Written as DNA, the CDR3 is TGTGCCAGCAGTTTGGGGACATTGTGGGGGAACACCATATATTTT. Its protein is CASSLGTLWGNTIYF. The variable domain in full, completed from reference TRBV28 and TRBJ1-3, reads DVKVTQSSRYLVKRTGEKVFLECVQDMDHENMFWYRQDPGLGLRLIYFSYDVKMKEKGDIPEGYSVSREKKERFSLILESASTNQTSMYLCASSLGTLWGNTIYFGEGSWLTVV.

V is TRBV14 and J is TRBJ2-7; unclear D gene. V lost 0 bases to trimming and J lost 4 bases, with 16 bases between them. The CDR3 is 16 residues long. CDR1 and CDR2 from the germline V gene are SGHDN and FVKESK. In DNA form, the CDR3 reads TGTGCCAGCAGCCAAGATAATCGTATGGCGGCTTACGAGCAGTACTTC. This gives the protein CASSQDNRMAAYEQYF.

CDR3 in amino acids: CASSLEGGPLEQYF. The CDR3 nucleotides read TGTGCCAGCAGCTTGGAGGGAGGGCCGCTTGAGCAGTACTTC. The rearrangement uses TRBV13 and TRBJ2-7; 7 bases align to TRBD2. Germline CDR1 is PRHDT and CDR2 is FYEKMQ (reference sequence). The CDR3 has 14 residues. Losses at the gene ends were 3 bases for V and 7 bases for J; bases not matched to a gene: 9.

In nucleotides, the CDR3 is TGTGCCAGCAGTCCTAGCGGGAGCGAGAGAGAGACCCAGTACTTC. Amino acids: CASSPSGSERETQYF. The chain combines TRBV16 with TRBJ2-5, with TRBD2 matching over 10 bases. The trim removed 6 bases at V and 4 bases at J, leaving 8 bases unmatched. The CDR3 length is 15 residues. CDR1 is KGHSY and CDR2 is FQNENV in the germline V gene. The whole variable domain, remainder taken from reference TRBV16 and TRBJ2-5, is GEEVAQTPKHLVRGEGQKAKLYCAPIKGHSYVFWYQQVLKNEFKFLISFQNENVFDETGMPKERFSAKCLPNSPCSLEIQATKLEDSAVYFCASSPSGSERETQYFGPGTRLLVL.

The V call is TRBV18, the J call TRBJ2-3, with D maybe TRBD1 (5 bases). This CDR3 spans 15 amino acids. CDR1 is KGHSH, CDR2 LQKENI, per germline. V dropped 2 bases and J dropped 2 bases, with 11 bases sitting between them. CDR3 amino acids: CASSPIRTNTDTQYF. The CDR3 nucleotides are TGTGCCAGCTCACCAATCAGGACAAACACAGATACGCAGTATTTT.

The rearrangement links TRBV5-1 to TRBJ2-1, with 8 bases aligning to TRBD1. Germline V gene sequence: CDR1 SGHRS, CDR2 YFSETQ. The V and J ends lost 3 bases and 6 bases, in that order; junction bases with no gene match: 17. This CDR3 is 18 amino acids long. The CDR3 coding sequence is TGCGCCAGCAGCTACGGCGTGGGGTTCGGACAGGGAATCAATGAGCAGTTCTTC. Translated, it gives CASSYGVGFGQGINEQFF.

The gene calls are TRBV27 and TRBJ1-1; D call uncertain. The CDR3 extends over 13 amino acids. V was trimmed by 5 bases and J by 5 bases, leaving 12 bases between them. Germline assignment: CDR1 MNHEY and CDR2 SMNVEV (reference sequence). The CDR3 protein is CASSPGMGTEAFF. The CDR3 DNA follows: TGTGCCAGCAGTCCGGGGATGGGGACTGAAGCTTTCTTT.

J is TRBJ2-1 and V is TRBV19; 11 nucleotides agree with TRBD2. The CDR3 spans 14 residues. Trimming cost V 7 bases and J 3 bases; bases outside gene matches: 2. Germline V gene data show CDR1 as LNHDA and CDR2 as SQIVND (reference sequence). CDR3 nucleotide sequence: TGTGCCAGTACTCTAGCGGGAGGCTACAATGAGCAGTTCTTC. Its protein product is CASTLAGGYNEQFF.